The next 8 T cell receptor beta chains were all read from a single sample in a study of control samples from healthy donors and cancer patients. Data came from immunoSEQ multiplex PCR; TCRdb stores just in-frame clones and leaves some out. The repertoire holds approximately 100,000 clones, with around nine tenths as singletons. Specimen: blood. All receptors derive from a young man in good health.

The chain has TRBV24-1 and TRBJ2-5; TRBD1 matches at 9 bases. The CDR3 consists of 16 residues. With 4 bases clipped from V and 3 bases from J, the junction kept 8 bases outside the gene matches. CDR1 and CDR2 (germline): KGHDR, SFDVKD. This CDR3 is CATSDLPGQGKETQYF. For the CDR3, the DNA is TGTGCCACCAGTGACCTTCCGGGACAGGGAAAAGAGACCCAGTACTTC.

J is TRBJ2-1 and V is TRBV12-5; D may correspond to TRBD1 or TRBD2 (6 bases each). The CDR3 extends over 16 amino acids. Trimming stripped 0 bases from V and 8 bases from J, with 17 bases between. CDR1 and CDR2 from the germline V gene are LGHNT and FRNRAP. CDR3 loop: CASGLVSGGRNDEQFF. For the CDR3, the DNA is TGTGCTAGTGGTTTGGTATCCGGGGGCCGTAACGATGAGCAGTTCTTC.

Concerning this clone itself: Germline and junction disagree at one end, which may indicate a read error. This CDR3 is also generated by other DNA sequences in the sample. The CDR3 region has the DNA TGCGCCAGCGACGATGGGGTTAACTATGGCTACACCTTC. Translating it yields CASDDGVNYGYTF. This chain links TRBV12-3 or TRBV12-4 with TRBJ1-2, with unresolved D. This CDR3 has 13 amino acids.

The table lists this clone with a count of one. This rearrangement joins TRBV4-1 to TRBJ1-2; 8 nucleotides agree with TRBD1. CDR3 length equals 15 residues. The ends lost 3 bases at V and 8 bases at J; junction bases unmatched: 11. Germline V lookup: CDR1 MGHRA, CDR2 YSYEKL. In DNA, the CDR3 is TGCGCCAGCAGCCACCTCCCGACGGACAGGGAGGGCTACACCTTC. Translated: CASSHLPTDREGYTF.

On this clone: The germline gene is not matched at one end of the junction; a read error may be the cause. The chain carries TRBV7-7 and TRBJ2-6, with D maybe TRBD1 (6 bases). The germline V gene encodes CDR1 SSHAT and CDR2 FNYEAQ (reference sequence). CDR3 length equals 16 residues. The CDR3, as DNA: TGTGCTAGCAGCCCCAATTACAGGGCCGGGGCCAACGTCCTGACTTTC. It translates to CASSPNYRAGANVLTF.

V gene TRBV7-2 combines with J gene TRBJ1-1; D perhaps matches TRBD1 (6 bases). CDR1 SGHTA and CDR2 FQGNSA come from the germline V gene. This CDR3 has 14 amino acids. V lost 3 bases, J lost 4 bases, and 12 bases lay in between. The CDR3 sequence is CASSFGGQGTEAFF. In nucleotides, the CDR3 is TGTGCCAGCAGCTTCGGGGGGCAGGGCACTGAAGCTTTCTTT.

The chain has TRBV3-1 (or the pseudogene TRBV3-2) and TRBJ2-3, with a possible D match to TRBD1 (6 bases). The CDR3 contains 16 residues. The V gene's germline CDR1 is LGHDT and CDR2 YNNKEL (reference sequence). Trimming cost V 4 bases and J 4 bases, with 18 bases left between them. The CDR3 spells CASSPQLGQGPDTQYF. The CDR3 region has the DNA TGTGCCAGCAGCCCCCAACTAGGGCAGGGGCCAGATACGCAGTATTTT.

As concerns this clone: The junction departs from the called germline gene at one end, perhaps through a read error. The chain's CDR3 is CTSSLRAQETQYF. The DNA for the CDR3 is TGTACCAGCAGCTTGCGGGCCCAAGAGACCCAGTACTTC. The chain couples TRBV5-6 to TRBJ2-5; the D gene is possibly TRBD2 (5 bases). CDR1 is SGHDT, CDR2 YYEEEE, per germline. CDR3 size: 13 residues.